This TCR beta chain was captured by sequencing in a study of blood T cell repertoires in COVID-19. Study-level background: Italy, Spain and the United States were the sources of the convalescent and acute COVID-19 samples. Sample material is recorded as cDNA or gDNA derived from T cells, B-cell-depleted T cells, or PBMCs.

This clone was seen just once. Per the authors' pipeline: Using reference gene primer amplification, nucleated cell counts were estimated. The assay was immunoSEQ multiplex PCR, and TCRdb's table has in-frame clones only and misses some. V and J calls and clone size are copied from that table; D and trimming were computed from the DNA. The data contain a few hundred thousand clones, roughly 90% of them singletons. Specimen: peripheral blood. This clonotype originated in a middle-aged woman who had recovered from COVID-19.

CDR3 DNA: TGCGCCAGCAGCCCCGGCCCGGGACTAGCGGGCGAGCAGTTCTTC. This sequence encodes CASSPGPGLAGEQFF. The gene calls are TRBV5-1 and TRBJ2-1, with TRBD2 identical over 12 bases. Germline V gives CDR1 SGHRS, CDR2 YFSETQ. The length of the CDR3 is 15 residues. V was clipped by 4 bases and J by 10 bases; unmatched bases: 9.